The clone carrying this TCR beta chain occurred many times. Antigen: not known. For sequencing, patients were chosen who had shown expansion of CD8+CD57+ cells by flow cytometry. This sample is part of a study of CD8+CD57+ T cells in acquired aplastic anemia. Study-wide results and limits: There were around 28 CD8+ CDR3 sequences that occurred in both patients and controls.

V lost 5 bases and J 5 bases, leaving 10 bases between the germline ends. The CDR3 covers 12 residues. CDR1 DFQATT and CDR2 SNEGSKA come from the germline V gene (reference sequence). According to the study, genomic DNA was the template for TCR beta VDJ and CDR3 profiling. TCRdb processed the reads anew with MiXCR; each CDR3 protein has one entry. The table shows around 130,000 distinct CDR3 sequences, with over 55% occurring only once. This receptor was obtained from a human donor with aplastic anemia. This chain connects TRBV20-1 to TRBJ2-1; possible D gene TRBD1, 6 bases. The material sequenced was sorted CD4+, CD8+, or CD8+CD57+ T cells (not recorded which) from PBMCs. The CDR3 here is CSARHRDNEQFF. CDR3 coding DNA: TGCAGTGCTCGACACAGGGACAATGAGCAGTTCTTC.